This T cell receptor beta chain was obtained from a study of cytomegalovirus exposure and HLA in healthy donors (dated 2017 in TCRdb). Background for the entire study: In an earlier analysis of around 540 of the donors, approximately 260 Gb of sequence data and approximately 120 million unique TCR beta sequences from about 190 million T cells were reported. An early release covering approximately 600 HLA-typed donors comprised about 310 gigabases of sequencing data and 85 million to 100 million unique TCR sequences. Of the 350 to 450 genotyped donors, more than 75% were placed in the genetic ancestry cluster associated with self-reported Caucasian donors. The study aimed to test whether signatures of past pathogen exposure could be identified by cataloging public T cell receptors. The T cell repertoires of 666 subjects were profiled by immunosequencing and related to cytomegalovirus serostatus. Besides the first cohort of some 670 subjects, a separate validation cohort made up of around 120 different subjects was used. To predict cytomegalovirus infection status, the study combined high-throughput TCR immunosequencing, statistical association of individual TCRs with disease status, and machine learning. A later analysis re-examined previously published TCR beta repertoires from more than 650 donors and added high-resolution HLA genotyping to investigate patterns of TCR occurrence. In the later analysis, no new phenotypic data were used to find candidate immune exposures; instead, reliance was placed on TCR beta sequences and their occurrence across donors. To decide whether each TCR beta V gene segment behaved as functional or pseudogenic, an earlier analysis of fewer than 750 of the donors relied on high-throughput TCR beta sequencing. Donor age, sex, ethnicity and CMV serostatus were compiled together with the repertoire data. A later genetic analysis used genome-wide SNP genotypes for about 60% of the 666 donors, treating that subset as a discovery cohort. All discovery cohort repertoires had been generated on a single sequencing platform. HLA typing included class I and class II loci at four-digit resolution. The number of donors typed differed by locus, with about 629-640 for A, B, C, DRB1 and DQB1, approximately 500 for DQA1, 606 for DPA1, and around 430 for DPB1. A few DR-DQ haplotypes were treated as single units for association and clustering because of strong linkage in the cohort. Among 398 genotyped donors of the cohort, an average of approximately 200,000 unique TCR beta nucleotide sequences was sequenced per donor, of which approximately 19% were non-productive.

Library creation used the immunoSEQ multiplex PCR assay. The multiplex PCR relied on a mix of 60 forward primers for TCR Vbeta segments and 13 reverse primers for TCR Jbeta segments. A multiplex PCR assay on genomic DNA amplified the CDR3 region of rearranged TCR beta genes. The Illumina HiSeq System was used to sequence the amplified TCR beta libraries as 87-base-pair reads. Per the source publication's procedure: A later analysis tallied roughly 76 million unique TCR beta chains across the 700 or so repertoires, and about 12 million of those chains were shared by two or more donors. Raw reads were error-corrected and collapsed into unique sequences with a nearest-neighbor algorithm that merged closely related sequences to remove PCR and sequencing errors. To assign V, D and J gene segments, CDR3 sequences were aligned to IMGT reference sequences. For a sequence to be retained, a match of at least six nucleotides to both a V gene segment and a J gene segment was required. Rearrangements were classified as productive when the CDR3 lacked stop codons and remained in frame with V and J, and all other rearrangements were classified as non-productive. Following IMGT convention, CDR3 was defined as the stretch from the second conserved V-encoded cysteine to the conserved J-encoded phenylalanine. The earlier analysis of approximately 500 of the donors excluded sequences that lacked an unambiguous match to a single V gene segment. In an earlier analysis of more than 500 of the donors, a V segment was called functional when productive rearrangements were above 56.7%, and segregating when the standard deviation between donors exceeded 5%. To diagnose cytomegalovirus status from the catalog of TCR beta chain sequences, a statistical classification framework was built. V and J gene assignment, in a later analysis, came from comparing TCR nucleotide sequences with IMGT/GENE-DB human TR gene sequences. In a later analysis, CDR3 sequences and most-parsimonious VDJ recombination scenarios were assigned using the TCRdist pipeline. In a later analysis, each TCR beta chain was defined by its CDR3 amino acid sequence together with its V-gene family, and reads without a unique V-gene family were excluded. To address suspected cross-contamination and a sequencing artifact, a later analysis removed over 500 highly shared, low-generation-probability nucleotide sequences. For each public chain, a later analysis derived a clonal expansion index from normalized ranks of inferred template counts within each repertoire. In a later analysis, generation probabilities were computed with a VDJ recombination model fitted to out-of-frame rearrangements, and the resulting probabilities were checked against IGoR. In a later analysis, hypergeometric tests were used to score TCR-TCR, TCR-HLA and TCR-CMV co-occurrence, with a repertoire-size bias correction applied to TCR pairs. In a later analysis, false discovery rates were estimated by permuting HLA or CMV assignments 20 times. In a later analysis, co-occurring TCRs were grouped using DBSCAN, with TCRdist sequence similarity added in when clustering inside HLA-allele-positive subsets. Repertoires with fewer than 30,000 or more than 120,000 public chains were left out of co-occurrence clustering, as were several repertoires with anomalous nucleotide sharing. TCRdb holds this immuneACCESS table with in-frame rearrangements only. Some clones are missing; in checked studies, unresolved V genes explain under half, and the rest has no known cause. That table furnishes V, J and clone size, whereas the DNA furnished D and trimming. This sample comprises some 200,000 clones, 82% of them detected only once. The ten largest clones represent about 0.092% of the sample.

Note on this clone: The antigen this receptor binds is unknown. Base-call qualities are not available, and no considerably larger clone is one nucleotide away.

Overall study outcomes, separate from this receptor: The earlier analysis of almost 600 of the donors excluded approximately 15 rarely observed V segments, including chromosome 9 orphons, because counts were too low. An association between a missense DCLRE1C variant and V-gene and J-gene trimming of TCR beta chains was found in a later genetic analysis and replicated in an independent cohort. Because HLA typing was missing for some donors at each locus, association tests included only the typed subset. In a later analysis, HLA-associated TCR beta chains showed more clonal expansion and lower generation probabilities than non-associated chains that were equally common. The only immune exposure information available for the cohort was CMV serostatus. The sequencing pipeline was judged likely to have produced a cluster of highly shared sequence variants as a technical artifact. In both the original and validation cohorts, the classifier was reported to diagnose cytomegalovirus status with high specificity and sensitivity. In the study, approximately 160 TCR beta chains were listed as associated with cytomegalovirus. Because the 87-base-pair reads could not distinguish some IMGT-functional V segments, including TRBV6-2 and TRBV6-3, those segments were excluded. A later analysis reported that several top co-occurrence clusters appeared linked to parvovirus B19, influenza, CMV and Epstein-Barr virus. Linkage disequilibrium might explain the correlated functional status among segregating V segments, but an unknown experimental factor could not be ruled out. A few of the identified cytomegalovirus-associated TCR beta chains were confirmed in vitro to be specific for cytomegalovirus antigens. This cohort had only TCR beta chains sequenced, and the lack of alpha or paired-chain data limited which features could be detected. A further reported finding was that TCR beta sequences accurately predicted the HLA-A and HLA-B alleles for most subjects in the first cohort. At a false discovery rate of 0.05, a later analysis linked fewer than 20,000 TCR beta sequences to specific HLA alleles. In a later analysis, most CMV-associated TCR beta chains were found to appear HLA-restricted, with HLA associations seemingly driven largely by CMV exposure. Across donors, most TCR sequences were observed very rarely, whereas some public TCRs were present in many individuals. In an earlier analysis of some 500 of the donors, most TCR beta V segments appeared in productive rearrangements about 87% or about 30% of the time, broadly matching IMGT annotations. When HLA alleles, especially DR and DQ, strongly co-occurred, TCR associations were difficult to assign to individual alleles. Roughly uniform sequencing depth across donors was assumed in presence/absence analyses, although this assumption may not hold. According to the authors, the approach could potentially be generalized to other disease states and immunological phenotypes. According to a later genetic analysis, donors in an Asian-associated ancestry cluster had fewer N-insertions in productive TCRs than the approximately 670-donor mean. A later analysis found that TCR association rates varied across HLA loci, with DRB1 alleles showing the most associated TCRs and HLA-C alleles the fewest.

The cohort was made up of roughly 670 healthy bone marrow donors. All cohort members were sampled while nominally healthy, although unrecorded immune exposures were likely present. The donor tested CMV seronegative and was one of the 352 seronegative cohort members. A peripheral blood sample was collected from each donor, and TCR beta sequencing was performed on peripheral blood mononuclear cells. Genomic DNA was extracted from the blood cell samples with the Qiagen DNeasy Blood Extraction Kit. CDR1 and CDR2 were assigned from the germline V gene as SGHTA and FQGNSA. Reading from cysteine to phenylalanine, the CDR3 counts 15 amino acids. Only CDR3 DNA remains: 45 bases, in frame from the first base. V is clipped by 6 bases and J by 0 bases, and the sequence between their germline boundaries is 14 bases long.

The source is a boy aged 2 to 10 in good health and CMV-seronegative. The chain was built from TRBV7-2 and TRBJ1-2, and possibly TRBD1, on 6 matching bases. The material sequenced was PBMCs. Here is the DNA: TGTGCCAGCAGTTCTGGACAGTCGTCTAACTATGGCTACACCTTC. It is translated as CASSSGQSSNYGYTF.